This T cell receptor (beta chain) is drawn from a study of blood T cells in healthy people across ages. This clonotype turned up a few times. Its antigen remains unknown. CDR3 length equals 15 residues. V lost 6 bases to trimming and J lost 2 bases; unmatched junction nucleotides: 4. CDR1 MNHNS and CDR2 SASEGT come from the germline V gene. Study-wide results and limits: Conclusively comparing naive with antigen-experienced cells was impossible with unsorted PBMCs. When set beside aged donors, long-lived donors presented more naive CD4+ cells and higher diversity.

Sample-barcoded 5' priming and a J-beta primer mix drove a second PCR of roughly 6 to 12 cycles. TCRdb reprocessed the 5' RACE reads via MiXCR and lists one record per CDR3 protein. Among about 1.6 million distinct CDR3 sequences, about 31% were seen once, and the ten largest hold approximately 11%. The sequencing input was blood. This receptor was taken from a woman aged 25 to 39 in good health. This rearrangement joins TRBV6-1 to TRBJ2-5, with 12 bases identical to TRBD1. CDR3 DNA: TGTGCCAGCAGCGGGACAGGGGGCTATCAAGAGACCCAGTACTTC. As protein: CASSGTGGYQETQYF.